The 28 T cell receptor beta chains listed next were all sequenced from one sample in a study of shared clonotypes between healthy human individuals. Clones were read by immunoSEQ multiplex PCR, and TCRdb kept only the in-frame ones, dropping some. The sample consists of roughly 1.5 million clones, roughly 98% of them appearing once. What was sequenced was naive CD4+ T cells sorted from blood. Subset reported: CD45RA+ positively selected. Receptor source: a young man in good health.

This chain joins TRBV2 and TRBJ2-1; TRBD2 matches 14 bases. Germline CDR1 is SNHLY and CDR2 is FYNNEI. CDR3 length equals 15 residues. J gave up 7 bases and V 6 bases, and 5 bases lay outside the gene matches. DNA of the CDR3: TGTGCCAGCAGGGGACTAGCGGGAGTTCTTAATGAGCAGTTCTTC. Amino acids: CASRGLAGVLNEQFF.

A remark on this clone: Other DNA sequences from this sample encode an identical CDR3 as well. This sequence joins TRBV7-9 and TRBJ2-5; 8 positions match TRBD1. The CDR3 has 15 residues. Germline loops: CDR1 SEHNR, CDR2 FQNEAQ (reference sequence). Germline trimming cut 5 bases from V and 2 bases from J; bases unmatched to any gene: 7. CDR3 sequence reads: CASSPRGQGQETQYF. The CDR3, as DNA: TGTGCCAGCAGCCCGAGAGGACAGGGACAAGAGACCCAGTACTTC.

This chain links TRBV30 with TRBJ1-2; 10 bases line up with TRBD1. Germline V gives CDR1 GTSNPN, CDR2 SVGIG (reference sequence). Trimming took 5 bases from V and 4 from J; bases not matched to a gene: 1. The CDR3 loop spans 12 amino acids. The CDR3 protein is CAWGDRGYGYTF. CDR3 in DNA: TGTGCCTGGGGGGACAGGGGCTATGGCTACACCTTC. Drawing the rest from reference TRBV30 and TRBJ1-2, the complete variable domain is SQTIHQWPATLVQPVGSPLSLECTVEGTSNPNLYWYRQAAGRGLQLLFYSVGIGQISSEVPQNLSASRPQDRQFILSSKKLLLSDSGFYLCAWGDRGYGYTFGSGTRLTVV.

V gene TRBV18 combines with J gene TRBJ2-1; 7 positions agree with TRBD1. This CDR3 has 14 amino acids. Trimming at V came to 3 bases and at J to 8 bases, leaving 7 bases not matched to a gene. The germline V gene has CDR1 KGHSH and CDR2 LQKENI. As DNA, the CDR3 is TGTGCCAGCTCACCCGTAGACAGGGTGCATGAGCAGTTCTTC. Its protein product is CASSPVDRVHEQFF.

The chain links TRBV15 to TRBJ2-7, with TRBD2 matching over 7 bases. This CDR3 has 14 residues. Germline CDR1 is LNHNV and CDR2 is YYDKDF (reference sequence). V gave up 3 bases and J gave up 3 bases; unmatched junction bases: 5. The CDR3: CATSRGGLRYEQYF. In nucleotides, the CDR3 is TGTGCCACCAGCAGGGGAGGGCTTCGCTACGAGCAGTACTTC.

The chain joins TRBV5-1 to TRBJ2-1, with D perhaps matching TRBD1 or TRBD2 (5 bases each). This CDR3 is built from 14 residues. Germline assignment: CDR1 SGHRS and CDR2 YFSETQ. Trimming shortened V by 5 bases and J by 0 bases, and 9 bases separated the two germline ends. CDR3 amino acids: CASRGTDSYNEQFF. The CDR3 coding sequence is TGCGCCAGCAGGGGGACGGACTCCTACAATGAGCAGTTCTTC.

The chain uses TRBV5-1 and TRBJ2-3, with 8 bases lining up with TRBD2. Germline V gives CDR1 SGHRS, CDR2 YFSETQ. This CDR3 has 14 residues. The V and J ends lost 2 bases and 6 bases, in that order; junction bases with no gene match: 5. The CDR3 DNA sequence: TGCGCCAGCAGCTTCACGACTAGCGAGGATACGCAGTATTTT. Translation: CASSFTTSEDTQYF.

CDR3 region: CASSAGVRGDAAETQYF. The DNA for the CDR3 is TGTGCCAGCAGTGCAGGCGTGCGTGGAGACGCCGCAGAGACCCAGTACTTC. The chain employs TRBV2 and TRBJ2-5; D gene uncertain. The germline V gene encodes CDR1 SNHLY and CDR2 FYNNEI. V was pared by 4 bases and J by 4 bases, with 22 bases between. CDR3 length: 17 residues.

The rearrangement joins TRBV28 to TRBJ2-1; 12 nucleotides agree with TRBD1. Germline CDR1 is MDHEN and CDR2 is SYDVKM. The length of the CDR3 is 15 residues. V trimming: 6 bases; J trimming: 8 bases; junction bases outside the gene matches: 8. The CDR3 reads CASSGTGGIGYEQFF. In nucleotides, the CDR3 is TGTGCCAGCAGCGGGACAGGGGGCATAGGGTATGAGCAGTTCTTC.

Concerning this clone: The same CDR3 arises from other DNA sequences in this sample as well. This rearrangement joins TRBV2 to TRBJ2-2, with a possible D match to TRBD2 (5 bases). V was trimmed by 3 bases and J by 6 bases, leaving 11 bases between them. Germline CDR1 reads SNHLY; CDR2 reads FYNNEI. CDR3 length: 14 amino acids. The CDR3 loop is CASSEDLGSGELFF. The CDR3 DNA reads TGTGCCAGCAGTGAGGACTTGGGATCCGGGGAGCTGTTTTTT.

The chain combines TRBV9 with TRBJ2-1; unclear D gene. Trimming removed 0 bases at V and 7 bases at J, with 8 bases between. The CDR3 runs to 13 residues. Germline V gene data show CDR1 as SGDLS and CDR2 as YYNGEE. CDR3 region: CASSVAGKNEQFF. The DNA of the CDR3 is TGTGCCAGCAGCGTAGCCGGTAAGAATGAGCAGTTCTTC.

This rearrangement joins TRBV11-3 to TRBJ2-7; 7 nucleotides line up with TRBD1. Germline CDR1 reads SGHNT; CDR2 reads YENEEA. The CDR3 sequence is 12 residues long. V lost 5 bases to trimming and J lost 3 bases; unmatched junction nucleotides: 1. This CDR3 reads CASSRQGYEQYF. The CDR3 DNA follows: TGTGCCAGCAGCCGACAGGGCTACGAGCAGTACTTC.

The V gene is TRBV10-1, the J gene TRBJ2-2; D possibly corresponds to TRBD2 (6 bases). The V end was cut by 4 bases, the J end by 5 bases, with 14 bases between. This CDR3 has 15 residues. The germline V gene has CDR1 WNHNN and CDR2 SYGVQD (reference sequence). In nucleotides, the CDR3 is TGCGCCAGCAGTGGAAGGGCAGGGAGGACCGGGGAGCTGTTTTTT. It specifies CASSGRAGRTGELFF.

Points on this clone: The same CDR3 also results from other DNA sequences found in this sample. The chain has TRBV5-1 and TRBJ1-3; 7 nucleotides match TRBD1. The junction had 0 bases not matched to a gene; V was cut back by 2 bases and J by 1 base. The germline V gene encodes CDR1 SGHRS and CDR2 YFSETQ. The CDR3 has 14 residues. The chain's CDR3 is CASSLQGSGNTIYF. CDR3 coding DNA: TGCGCCAGCAGCTTACAGGGGTCTGGAAACACCATATATTTT.

The chain links TRBV9 to TRBJ2-6; D unresolved. The germline CDR1 and CDR2 sequences are SGDLS and YYNGEE. The V and J ends lost 0 bases and 1 base respectively, with 5 bases between them. The CDR3 runs to 15 residues. In DNA, the CDR3 is TGTGCCAGCAGCGTAGGGGCGTCTGGGGCCAACGTCCTGACTTTC. Translated, it gives CASSVGASGANVLTF.

The chain recombines TRBV6-1 with TRBJ2-7, with 14 bases matching TRBD2. This CDR3 comprises 14 residues. The germline CDR1 and CDR2 sequences are MNHNS and SASEGT. Trimming took 9 bases from V and 5 from J; bases not matched to a gene: 6. The DNA for the CDR3 is TGTGCCAGTGAACGACTAGCGGGAGGGAACGAGCAGTACTTC. As protein: CASERLAGGNEQYF.

About this clone: A much larger clone lies one base from this, so it may be a read error. This specimen includes other DNA sequences encoding the same CDR3. The chain is built from TRBV5-1 and TRBJ2-5; the D is unclear. CDR1 is SGHRS, CDR2 YFSETQ, per germline. The CDR3 length is 12 residues. V was shortened by 0 bases and J by 3 bases, with 3 bases between the two germline ends. The CDR3 DNA reads TGCGCCAGCAGCTTGGACGAAGAGACCCAGTACTTC. The encoded protein is CASSLDEETQYF.

The chain employs TRBV9 and TRBJ2-2, with 12 bases that match TRBD2. This CDR3 spans 17 amino acids. Germline V gene data show CDR1 as SGDLS and CDR2 as YYNGEE. V lost 4 bases to trimming and J lost 1 base; unmatched junction nucleotides: 5. The CDR3 sequence: CASSPRLAGVNTGELFF. The CDR3 DNA is TGTGCCAGCAGCCCCCGACTAGCGGGAGTGAACACCGGGGAGCTGTTTTTT.

The chain links TRBV19 to TRBJ2-1; maybe TRBD2 (6 bases). The CDR3 totals 15 residues. Germline lookup yields CDR1 LNHDA and CDR2 SQIVND (reference sequence). Trimming pared 1 base from V and 4 bases from J, leaving 11 bases between. The CDR3 sequence: CASSIAAGTYNEQFF. The CDR3 coding sequence is TGTGCCAGTAGTATAGCAGCGGGTACTTACAATGAGCAGTTCTTC.

This clone was seen once. V usage is TRBV15 and J usage is TRBJ2-1; no clear D. The V gene's germline CDR1 is LNHNV and CDR2 YYDKDF (reference sequence). The V end lost 4 bases, the J end lost 6 bases, and 7 bases lay between the germline ends. The CDR3 is 12 residues long. The CDR3 region is CATSKGFNEQFF. The CDR3, as DNA: TGTGCCACCAGCAAGGGATTCAATGAGCAGTTCTTC. Full variable domain (outside the CDR3, taken from reference TRBV15 and TRBJ2-1): DAMVIQNPRYQVTQFGKPVTLSCSQTLNHNVMYWYQQKSSQAPKLLFHYYDKDFNNEADTPDNFQSRRPNTSFCFLDIRSPGLGDTAMYLCATSKGFNEQFFGPGTRLTVL.

The chain uses TRBV5-1 and TRBJ2-7; TRBD2 agrees at 7 bases. Losses at the gene ends were 4 bases for V and 0 bases for J; bases not matched to a gene: 7. There are 15 residues in the CDR3. Germline CDR1 reads SGHRS; CDR2 reads YFSETQ. The CDR3: CASSTSVLSSYEQYF. The CDR3 region has the DNA TGCGCCAGCAGCACTAGCGTTTTAAGCTCCTACGAGCAGTACTTC.

This chain joins TRBV11-2 and TRBJ1-2; TRBD1 matches at 8 bases. CDR3 size: 14 residues. Germline V gene lookup returns CDR1 SGHAT and CDR2 FQNNGV. After removal of 1 base from V and 8 bases from J, the junction contained 6 bases not matched to a gene. The CDR3 sequence: CASSLGTGMRGYTF. DNA for the CDR3: TGTGCCAGCAGCTTAGGGACAGGGATGCGGGGCTACACCTTC. The full variable domain, completed using reference TRBV11-2 and TRBJ1-2, is EAGVAQSPRYKIIEKRQSVAFWCNPISGHATLYWYQQILGQGPKLLIQFQNNGVVDDSQLPKDRFSAERLKGVDSTLKIQPAKLEDSAVYLCASSLGTGMRGYTFGSGTRLTVV.

V and J are TRBV6-5 and TRBJ1-2; TRBD1 might be the D (5 bases). Germline assignment: CDR1 MNHEY and CDR2 SVGAGI. CDR3 length: 15 amino acids. The ends were cut back, 8 bases at V and 2 bases at J, with 18 bases in the middle. This chain's CDR3 is CASAGRVGPNYGYTF. DNA of the CDR3: TGTGCCAGCGCAGGCCGGGTGGGGCCCAACTATGGCTACACCTTC.

The chain uses TRBV7-2 and TRBJ1-4; possibly TRBD1 for D (5 bases). The CDR3 covers 16 residues. Trimming removed 4 bases at V and 3 bases at J, with 15 bases between. Germline CDR1 reads SGHTA; CDR2 reads FQGNSA. The CDR3 region has the DNA TGTGCCAGCAGCTCCCAACTACAGGCGGCTAATGAAAAACTGTTTTTT. It encodes CASSSQLQAANEKLFF.

The rearrangement uses TRBV27 and TRBJ2-3; possible D gene TRBD2, 6 bases. This CDR3 spans 14 amino acids. Germline V gene lookup returns CDR1 MNHEY and CDR2 SMNVEV (reference sequence). V was cut by 7 bases and J by 5 bases, with 16 bases left in between. CDR3 protein: CASTTRVAVDTQYF. The CDR3 DNA sequence: TGTGCCAGCACCACGAGGGTAGCGGTAGATACGCAGTATTTT.

The chain carries TRBV5-6 and TRBJ2-7; D unresolved. V shed 4 bases and J shed 3 bases, with 8 bases lying between them. CDR3 length: 12 residues. CDR1 is SGHDT and CDR2 is YYEEEE in the germline V gene. CDR3 coding DNA: TGTGCCAGCAGCGCCCTTGGCTACGAGCAGTACTTC. Its protein product is CASSALGYEQYF.

The chain uses TRBV5-1 and TRBJ2-4; 10 nucleotides agree with TRBD1. V gave up 7 bases and J gave up 5 bases; unmatched junction bases: 3. The CDR3 is 13 amino acids. The germline CDR1 and CDR2 sequences are SGHRS and YFSETQ. The CDR3 nucleotides are TGCGCCAGCCGACAGGGGGCGGAAAACATTCAGTACTTC. Its protein product is CASRQGAENIQYF.

The chain joins TRBV6-5 to TRBJ1-1; the D is unclear. From germline, CDR1 is MNHEY and CDR2 SVGAGI. CDR3 length: 16 residues. V shed 2 bases and J shed 3 bases, with 16 bases lying between them. DNA of the CDR3: TGTGCCAGCAGTTACCATTTGGGAATTTGGGACACTGAAGCTTTCTTT. Translation gives CASSYHLGIWDTEAFF.